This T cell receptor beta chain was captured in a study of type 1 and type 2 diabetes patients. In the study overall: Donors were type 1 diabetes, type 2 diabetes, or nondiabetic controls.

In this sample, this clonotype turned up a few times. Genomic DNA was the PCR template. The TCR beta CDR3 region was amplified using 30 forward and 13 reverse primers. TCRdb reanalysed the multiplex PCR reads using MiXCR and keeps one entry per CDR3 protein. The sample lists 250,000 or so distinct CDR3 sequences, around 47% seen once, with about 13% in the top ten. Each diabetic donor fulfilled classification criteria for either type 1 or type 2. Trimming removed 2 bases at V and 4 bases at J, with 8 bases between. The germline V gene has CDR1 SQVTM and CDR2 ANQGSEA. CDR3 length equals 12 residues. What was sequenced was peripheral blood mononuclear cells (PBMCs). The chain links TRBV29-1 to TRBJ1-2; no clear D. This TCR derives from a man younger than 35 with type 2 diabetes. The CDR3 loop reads CSVERAGYGYTF. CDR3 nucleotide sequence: TGCAGCGTTGAAAGGGCGGGCTATGGCTACACCTTC. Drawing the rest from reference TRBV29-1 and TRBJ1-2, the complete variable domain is SAVISQKPSRDICQRGTSLTIQCQVDSQVTMMFWYRQQPGQSLTLIATANQGSEATYESGFVIDKFPISRPNLTFSTLTVSNMSPEDSSIYLCSVERAGYGYTFGSGTRLTVV.